A single sample is the source of the 5 T cell receptor beta chains below, sequenced in a study of blood T cell repertoires in COVID-19. TCRdb keeps only in-frame clones here, not all; method: immunoSEQ multiplex PCR. There are a few hundred thousand clones in the sample; approximately 84% occur only once, and approximately 9% lies in the top ten. Sequences were obtained from peripheral blood. Receptor source: a human donor in a cohort sampled during active COVID-19.

The rearrangement uses TRBV19 and TRBJ1-4, with unresolved D. The CDR3 is made up of 16 amino acids. Trimming stripped 6 bases from V and 2 bases from J, with 16 bases between. Germline assignment: CDR1 LNHDA and CDR2 SQIVND (reference sequence). CDR3 region: CASRPLTRGTNEKLFF. As DNA, the CDR3 is TGTGCCAGTAGACCGCTAACTCGAGGTACTAATGAAAAACTGTTTTTT.

The rearrangement links TRBV4-2 to TRBJ1-1, with a weak D call TRBD1 (6 bases). Germline CDR1 and CDR2: LGHNA and YNFKEQ. CDR3 length: 16 amino acids. V was cut by 3 bases and J by 1 base, with 15 bases left in between. Here the CDR3 DNA reads TGTGCCAGCAGCCAGCATGACCGGGGGGCGAACACTGAAGCTTTCTTT. Encoded protein: CASSQHDRGANTEAFF.

The genes are TRBV7-2 and TRBJ1-3; no definite D call. Trimming cost V 1 base and J 4 bases, with 11 bases left between them. This CDR3 has 15 amino acids. Germline V CDR1 and CDR2: SGHTA, FQGNSA. The CDR3: CASSLGSGKGNTIYF. The CDR3 DNA is TGTGCCAGCAGCTTAGGTTCCGGGAAAGGAAACACCATATATTTT.

This clone appeared a few times. This chain uses TRBV11-3 with TRBJ2-7, with TRBD2 matching 13 bases. V was pared by 4 bases and J by 0 bases, with 9 bases of the junction left unmatched. The CDR3 runs to 18 residues. CDR1 is SGHNT and CDR2 is YENEEA in the germline V gene. CDR3 residues: CASSSLGLAGFISYEQYF. DNA for the CDR3: TGTGCCAGCAGCTCCCTGGGACTAGCGGGATTTATCTCCTACGAGCAGTACTTC.

The chain is built from TRBV5-1 and TRBJ2-5; 8 bases map to TRBD1. The germline gives CDR1 SGHRS, CDR2 YFSETQ. This CDR3 comprises 14 residues. V trimming: 2 bases; J trimming: 4 bases; junction bases outside the gene matches: 4. The CDR3 loop reads CASSFSGGVETQYF. In nucleotides, the CDR3 is TGCGCCAGCAGCTTCTCAGGGGGCGTAGAGACCCAGTACTTC.